This T cell receptor (beta chain) is drawn from a study of blood T cells in healthy people across ages. Russia was home to the donors, healthy Caucasian individuals aged roughly 6 to 95. The authors isolated at least 7 million PBMCs per sample. Per germline, CDR1 SGHRS and CDR2 YFSETQ. Trimming left V 3 bases short and J 4 bases short, with 18 bases between. The CDR3 sequence is 16 residues long. Comment on this clonotype: Antigen specificity is unknown.

Study findings and constraints: Roughly linear age-related decline in beta diversity appeared, significant by age roughly 40.

Then a second PCR, running about 6 to 12 cycles, was carried out with a sample-barcoded 5' primer and a J-beta primer mix. Each sample provided no less than 2.5 million CDR3-containing paired-end reads. Using its own MiXCR run on the 5' RACE reads, TCRdb lists one record per CDR3 protein. The sample yields some 1.8 million distinct CDR3 sequences, about 39% seen once. Sequencing input: blood. This TCR was recovered from a human donor in good health. This chain uses TRBV5-1 with TRBJ2-3; TRBD2 is a possible D gene (7 bases). CDR3: CASSSTGRGGADTQYF. CDR3 nucleotides: TGCGCCAGCAGCTCCACCGGAAGGGGGGGCGCAGATACGCAGTATTTT.